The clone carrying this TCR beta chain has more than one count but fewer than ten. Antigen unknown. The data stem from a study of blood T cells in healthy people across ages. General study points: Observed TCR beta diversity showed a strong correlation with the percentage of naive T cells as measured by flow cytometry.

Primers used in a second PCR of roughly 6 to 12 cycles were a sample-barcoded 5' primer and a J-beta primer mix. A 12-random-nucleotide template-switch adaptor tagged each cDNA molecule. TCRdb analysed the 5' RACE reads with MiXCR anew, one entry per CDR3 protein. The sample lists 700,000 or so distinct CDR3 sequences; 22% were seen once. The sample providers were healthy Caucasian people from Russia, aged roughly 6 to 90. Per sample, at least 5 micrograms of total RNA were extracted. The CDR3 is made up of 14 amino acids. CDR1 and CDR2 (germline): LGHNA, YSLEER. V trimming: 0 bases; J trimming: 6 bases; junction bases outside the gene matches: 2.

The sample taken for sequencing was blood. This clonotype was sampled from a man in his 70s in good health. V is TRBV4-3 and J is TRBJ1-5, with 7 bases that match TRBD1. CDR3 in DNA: TGCGCCAGCAGCCAAGAGGACAGGACTCAGCCCCAGCATTTT. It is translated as CASSQEDRTQPQHF.